The 27 T cell receptor beta chains below all came from one sample that was sequenced in a study of control samples from healthy donors and cancer patients. Clones were read by immunoSEQ multiplex PCR, and TCRdb kept only the in-frame ones, dropping some. The sample has 150,000 to 200,000 clones, around 88% seen once. The specimen was blood. The receptors were sampled from a woman aged 25-40 years in good health.

This chain joins TRBV9 and TRBJ2-7; D is perhaps TRBD2 (5 bases). The germline V gene encodes CDR1 SGDLS and CDR2 YYNGEE. This CDR3 region has 16 residues. Trimming took 0 bases from V and 0 from J, leaving 13 bases between them. CDR3 in DNA: TGTGCCAGCAGCGTAGGGGAAGCGGCCAGCTCCTACGAGCAGTACTTC. This encodes CASSVGEAASSYEQYF.

The genes are TRBV9 and TRBJ1-2; 7 bases match TRBD1. The CDR3 runs 18 residues. Germline V gene data show CDR1 as SGDLS and CDR2 as YYNGEE. The J segment lost 7 bases and the V segment lost 3 bases, leaving 21 bases of the junction unmatched. The CDR3 spells CASSASDRAVWVDGGYTF. CDR3 nucleotide sequence: TGTGCCAGCAGCGCCAGCGACAGGGCCGTGTGGGTAGATGGTGGCTACACCTTC.

The genes are TRBV27 and TRBJ1-1; no firm D call. CDR1 is MNHEY and CDR2 is SMNVEV in the germline V gene (reference sequence). The CDR3 contains 13 residues. V was shortened by 3 bases and J by 1 base, with 6 bases between the two germline ends. CDR3 sequence: CASSFRRNTEAFF. CDR3 coding DNA: TGTGCCAGCAGTTTCCGCCGGAACACTGAAGCTTTCTTT.

The gene calls are TRBV24-1 and TRBJ2-1; the match to TRBD2 covers 9 bases. Trimming cost V 11 bases and J 6 bases; bases outside gene matches: 7. CDR1 KGHDR and CDR2 SFDVKD come from the germline V gene. The CDR3 length is 13 residues. DNA of the CDR3: TGTGCCAACTTAGCGGGGGCGATCAATGAGCAGTTCTTC. It yields the protein CANLAGAINEQFF.

The gene calls are TRBV11-2 and TRBJ1-2, with 11 bases matching TRBD1. The CDR3 covers 14 residues. The germline V gene encodes CDR1 SGHAT and CDR2 FQNNGV. The V and J ends lost 5 bases and 7 bases, in that order; junction bases with no gene match: 6. CDR3 DNA: TGTGCCAGCAGCGACGGGACAGGGGGTGGTGGCTACACCTTC. Protein: CASSDGTGGGGYTF.

This chain connects TRBV6-2 or TRBV6-3 to TRBJ2-7; D could derive from TRBD1 or TRBD2 (5 bases each). CDR1 and CDR2 (germline): MNHEY, SVGEGT. The germline V and J ends were trimmed by 4 bases and 0 bases, with 16 bases remaining between them. The CDR3 consists of 16 residues. CDR3: CASSFHQGAYSYEQYF. The CDR3 nucleotides read TGTGCCAGCAGTTTCCATCAGGGAGCCTACTCCTACGAGCAGTACTTC.

This clone was counted once. CDR3: CASRSSNRVQPQHF. The CDR3 nucleotides read TGTGCCAGCAGGAGCTCGAACAGGGTTCAGCCCCAGCATTTT. This chain uses TRBV6-5 with TRBJ1-5; possible D gene TRBD1, 6 bases. The V end was cut by 6 bases, the J end by 6 bases, with 15 bases between. CDR3 length equals 14 residues. The germline gives CDR1 MNHEY, CDR2 SVGAGI.

Notes on this clone: Distinct nucleotide sequences in the sample also encode this CDR3. The gene calls are TRBV5-6 and TRBJ2-2, with 8 nucleotides matching TRBD1. Germline V CDR1 and CDR2: SGHDT, YYEEEE. The length of the CDR3 is 15 residues. The J segment lost 4 bases and the V segment lost 4 bases, leaving 6 bases of the junction unmatched. The CDR3 reads CASSRRTGRTGELFF. In DNA form, the CDR3 reads TGTGCCAGCAGCCGCCGGACAGGGCGCACCGGGGAGCTGTTTTTT.

The chain employs TRBV7-2 and TRBJ1-6; D call uncertain. Germline V gene lookup returns CDR1 SGHTA and CDR2 FQGNSA. Trimming removed 3 bases from V and 0 bases from J, with 9 bases in between. The CDR3 has 16 residues. CDR3 sequence (DNA): TGTGCCAGCAGCTTCCGGGAGAGCTCCTATAATTCACCCCTCCACTTT. This gives the protein CASSFRESSYNSPLHF.

The chain links TRBV19 to TRBJ2-3; 10 bases line up with TRBD2. Germline V gene sequence: CDR1 LNHDA, CDR2 SQIVND (reference sequence). CDR3 length equals 18 residues. Unmatched junction bases numbered 11, after V lost 5 bases and J lost 0 bases. CDR3 sequence reads: CASSGLAVITTSTDTQYF. Here the CDR3 DNA reads TGTGCCAGTAGTGGACTAGCGGTAATTACTACTAGCACAGATACGCAGTATTTT.

The sample holds a few counts of this clone. The chain links TRBV3-1 (or the pseudogene TRBV3-2) to TRBJ2-5, with 9 nucleotides matching TRBD1. The ends lost 4 bases at V and 2 bases at J; junction bases unmatched: 5. The CDR3 spans 15 residues. The germline V gene encodes CDR1 LGHDT and CDR2 YNNKEL (reference sequence). The CDR3 reads CASSRPTGGQETQYF. In DNA, the CDR3 is TGTGCCAGCAGCCGTCCGACAGGGGGGCAAGAGACCCAGTACTTC.

The gene calls are TRBV2 and TRBJ1-1, with TRBD1 matching over 9 bases. CDR1 is SNHLY and CDR2 is FYNNEI in the germline V gene. CDR3 length: 14 residues. J gave up 9 bases and V 6 bases, and 11 bases lay outside the gene matches. CDR3 coding DNA: TGTGCCAGCAGCGGGGTAGACAGGGGGACCCAAGCTTTCTTT. This translates into CASSGVDRGTQAFF.

This clone was detected once. Written as DNA, the CDR3 is TGTGCCAGCTCGCCTTCCGGACAGGGGAATGGCTACACCTTC. The encoded protein is CASSPSGQGNGYTF. This chain connects TRBV18 to TRBJ1-2; TRBD1 aligns across 9 bases. The germline CDR1 and CDR2 sequences are KGHSH and LQKENI. The CDR3 is 14 residues long. The V and J ends lost 6 bases and 6 bases, in that order; junction bases with no gene match: 8.

This clone was seen only a few times. This chain joins TRBV5-1 and TRBJ2-1; TRBD2 might be the D (6 bases). Germline loops: CDR1 SGHRS, CDR2 YFSETQ. This CDR3 spans 14 amino acids. Trimming cost V 4 bases and J 7 bases, with 15 bases left between them. The CDR3 DNA is TGCGCCAGCAGCCCCTGGGGAGGTGGGAATGAGCAGTTCTTC. As protein: CASSPWGGGNEQFF.

This clone has a single count. V is TRBV5-1 and J is TRBJ2-2; 10 bases line up with TRBD2. The J segment lost 4 bases and the V segment lost 2 bases, leaving 14 bases of the junction unmatched. CDR1 and CDR2 from the germline V gene are SGHRS and YFSETQ. This CDR3 spans 19 amino acids. The CDR3 region is CASSFPQKREGLFTGELFF. The CDR3 nucleotides read TGCGCCAGCAGCTTTCCCCAGAAGCGGGAGGGCCTTTTCACCGGGGAGCTGTTTTTT.

This sequence joins TRBV5-5 and TRBJ1-1, with a weak D call TRBD1 (5 bases). V was cut by 4 bases and J by 5 bases, with 18 bases left in between. The V gene's germline CDR1 is SGHKS and CDR2 YYEKEE (reference sequence). This CDR3 comprises 15 residues. The CDR3 DNA reads TGTGCCAGCAGCATGGGGCCGGGGCCAGGGACTGAAGCTTTCTTT. Protein sequence: CASSMGPGPGTEAFF.

The chain links TRBV5-4 to TRBJ1-2; no clear D. Germline V gene lookup returns CDR1 SGHNT and CDR2 YYREEE (reference sequence). This CDR3 is built from 16 residues. V was cut by 4 bases and J by 7 bases, with 23 bases left in between. The CDR3 nucleotides read TGTGCCAGCAGCGTATCCTCCTCCGCGAGGAACCCTGGCTACACCTTC. It is translated as CASSVSSSARNPGYTF. Supplemented by reference TRBV5-4 and TRBJ1-2, the full variable domain reads ETGVTQSPTHLIKTRGQQVTLRCSSQSGHNTVSWYQQALGQGPQFIFQYYREEENGRGNFPPRFSGLQFPNYSSELNVNALELDDSALYLCASSVSSSARNPGYTFGSGTRLTVV.

The rearrangement uses TRBV12-3 or TRBV12-4 and TRBJ2-5, with D uncertain. The length of the CDR3 is 11 residues. V was cut by 3 bases and J by 5 bases, with 4 bases left in between. The CDR3 here is CASSLSETQYF. CDR3 in DNA: TGTGCCAGCAGTTTGTCGGAGACCCAGTACTTC.

The rearrangement uses TRBV14 and TRBJ2-5, with no clear D. The CDR3 consists of 15 residues. Germline-derived CDR1 and CDR2 are SGHDN and FVKESK. Trimming removed 3 bases at V and 1 base at J, with 12 bases between. CDR3 in amino acids: CASSQRVGTQETQYF. CDR3 nucleotide sequence: TGTGCCAGCAGCCAGAGAGTCGGCACCCAAGAGACCCAGTACTTC.

CDR3: CASSLGQAINYGYTF. The CDR3 region has the DNA TGTGCCAGCAGCTTGGGACAGGCGATTAACTATGGCTACACCTTC. The chain is built from TRBV5-5 and TRBJ1-2, with a weak D call TRBD1 (6 bases). This CDR3 region has 15 residues. The V end lost 0 bases, the J end lost 1 base, and 10 bases lay between the germline ends. Germline V lookup: CDR1 SGHKS, CDR2 YYEKEE (reference sequence).

The V and J genes are TRBV5-1 and TRBJ1-6, with a weak D call TRBD1 (6 bases). Between the trimmed V and J ends, which lost 2 bases and 9 bases, there was a span of 15 bases. The CDR3 covers 15 residues. Germline loops: CDR1 SGHRS, CDR2 YFSETQ. CDR3 sequence reads: CASSFGQTVISPLHF. The CDR3 coding sequence is TGCGCCAGCAGCTTCGGACAGACCGTCATTTCACCCCTCCACTTT. Together with reference TRBV5-1 and TRBJ1-6, the CDR3 gives the full variable domain: KAGVTQTPRYLIKTRGQQVTLSCSPISGHRSVSWYQQTPGQGLQFLFEYFSETQRNKGNFPGRFSGRQFSNSRSEMNVSTLELGDSALYLCASSFGQTVISPLHFGNGTRLTVT.

V usage is TRBV18 and J usage is TRBJ2-4, with 9 bases lining up with TRBD1. In germline, CDR1 is KGHSH, CDR2 LQKENI. With V trimmed by 3 bases and J by 6 bases, 3 bases remained unmatched. The CDR3 spans 14 residues. CDR3 coding DNA: TGTGCCAGCTCACCTACAGGGGGCTCAAACATTCAGTACTTC. Protein product: CASSPTGGSNIQYF.

This chain links TRBV6-1 with TRBJ2-6; D ambiguous. The CDR3 runs 18 residues. Germline lookup yields CDR1 MNHNS and CDR2 SASEGT. Trimming pared 2 bases from V and 4 bases from J, leaving 18 bases between. CDR3 in DNA: TGTGCCAGCAGTGAAAGGGTGGTTTATTCCCTCGGGGCCAACGTCCTGACTTTC. It encodes CASSERVVYSLGANVLTF.

The table lists this clone with a count of one. The rearrangement links TRBV5-1 to TRBJ2-4, with a possible D match to TRBD2 (6 bases). CDR1 is SGHRS and CDR2 is YFSETQ in the germline V gene. V was cut by 4 bases and J by 2 bases, with 16 bases left in between. The CDR3 runs 16 residues. The CDR3 DNA reads TGCGCCAGCAGCCTGGGGGGAGGCGCACCCAAAAACATTCAGTACTTC. Translation: CASSLGGGAPKNIQYF.

The chain has TRBV7-9 and TRBJ2-3, with 10 bases identical to TRBD1. CDR3 length: 15 amino acids. Germline V lookup: CDR1 SEHNR, CDR2 FQNEAQ (reference sequence). Trimming took 4 bases from V and 4 from J; bases not matched to a gene: 5. CDR3 residues: CASSYGTGVADTQYF. The CDR3 nucleotides read TGTGCCAGCAGCTACGGGACAGGGGTCGCAGATACGCAGTATTTT.

V is TRBV10-2 and J is TRBJ1-3; possible D gene TRBD1, 6 bases. CDR1 WSHSY and CDR2 SAAADI come from the germline V gene. The CDR3 is 13 amino acids. V was trimmed by 4 bases and J by 4 bases, leaving 8 bases between them. CDR3 nucleotide sequence: TGCGCCAGCAGTGCAGACAGGGGAAACACCATATATTTT. Translated, it gives CASSADRGNTIYF.

The chain uses TRBV5-1 and TRBJ2-3; D ambiguous. There are 17 residues in the CDR3. Germline-derived CDR1 and CDR2 are SGHRS and YFSETQ. V gave up 0 bases and J gave up 2 bases, with 16 bases separating them. Written as DNA, the CDR3 is TGCGCCAGCAGCTTGGCCAAGCTGGGCCGAACCACAGATACGCAGTATTTT. It yields the protein CASSLAKLGRTTDTQYF.